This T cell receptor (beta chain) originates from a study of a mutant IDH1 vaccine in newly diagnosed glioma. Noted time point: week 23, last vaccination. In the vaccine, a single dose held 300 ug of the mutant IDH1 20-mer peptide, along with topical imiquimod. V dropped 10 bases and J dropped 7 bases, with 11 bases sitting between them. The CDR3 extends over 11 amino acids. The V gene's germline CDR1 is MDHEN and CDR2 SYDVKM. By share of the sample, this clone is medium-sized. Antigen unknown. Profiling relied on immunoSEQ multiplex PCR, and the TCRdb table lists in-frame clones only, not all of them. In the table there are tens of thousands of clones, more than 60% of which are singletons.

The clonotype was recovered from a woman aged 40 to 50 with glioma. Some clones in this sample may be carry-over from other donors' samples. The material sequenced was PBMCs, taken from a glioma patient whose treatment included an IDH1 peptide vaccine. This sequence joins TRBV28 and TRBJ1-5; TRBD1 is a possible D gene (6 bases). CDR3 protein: CAMGQGQPQHF. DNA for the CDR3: TGTGCCATGGGTCAGGGGCAGCCCCAGCATTTT.